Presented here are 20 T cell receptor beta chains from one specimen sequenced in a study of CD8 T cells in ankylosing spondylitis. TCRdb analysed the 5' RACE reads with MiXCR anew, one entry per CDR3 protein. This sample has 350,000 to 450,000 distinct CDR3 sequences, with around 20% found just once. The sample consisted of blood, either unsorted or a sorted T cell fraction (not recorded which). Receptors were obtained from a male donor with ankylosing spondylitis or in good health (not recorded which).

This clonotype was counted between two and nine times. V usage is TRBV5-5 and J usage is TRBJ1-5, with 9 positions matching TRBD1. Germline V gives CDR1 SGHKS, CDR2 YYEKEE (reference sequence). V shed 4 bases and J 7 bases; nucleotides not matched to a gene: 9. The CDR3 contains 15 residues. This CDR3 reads CASSQGQGFRQPQHF. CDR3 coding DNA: TGTGCCAGCAGCCAGGGACAGGGCTTTCGACAGCCCCAGCATTTT. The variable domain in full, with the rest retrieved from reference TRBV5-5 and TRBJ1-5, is DAGVTQSPTHLIKTRGQQVTLRCSPISGHKSVSWYQQVLGQGPQFIFQYYEKEERGRGNFPDRFSARQFPNYSSELNVNALLLGDSALYLCASSQGQGFRQPQHFGDGTRLSIL.

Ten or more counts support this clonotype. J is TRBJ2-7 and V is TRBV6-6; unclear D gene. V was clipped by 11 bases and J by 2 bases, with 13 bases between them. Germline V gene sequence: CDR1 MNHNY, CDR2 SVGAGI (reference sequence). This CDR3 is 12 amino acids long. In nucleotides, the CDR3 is TGTGCCGTTCAGGATCTTACCTACGAGCAGTACTTC. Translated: CAVQDLTYEQYF.

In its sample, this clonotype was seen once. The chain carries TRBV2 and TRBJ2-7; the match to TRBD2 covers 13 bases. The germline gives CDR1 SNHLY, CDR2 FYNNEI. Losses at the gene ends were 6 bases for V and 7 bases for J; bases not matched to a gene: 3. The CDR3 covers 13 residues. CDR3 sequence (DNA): TGTGCCAGCAGGGGGACTAGCGGGGTTGAGCAGTACTTC. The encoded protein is CASRGTSGVEQYF.

CDR3 in DNA: TGTGCCAGCAGTTACGGGGGAGTACAAACTGAAGCTTTCTTT. Translation gives CASSYGGVQTEAFF. J is TRBJ1-1 and V is TRBV6-5; tentatively, D is TRBD1 (5 bases). This CDR3 is 14 amino acids long. CDR1 is MNHEY, CDR2 SVGAGI, per germline. With 2 bases removed from V and 5 bases from J, the gap between germline ends came to 12 bases.

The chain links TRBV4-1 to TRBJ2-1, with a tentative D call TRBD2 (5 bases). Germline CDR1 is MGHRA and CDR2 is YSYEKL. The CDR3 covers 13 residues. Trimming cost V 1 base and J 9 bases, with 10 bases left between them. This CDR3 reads CASSQVPRGEQFF. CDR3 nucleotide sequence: TGCGCCAGCAGCCAAGTCCCCCGGGGTGAGCAGTTCTTC.

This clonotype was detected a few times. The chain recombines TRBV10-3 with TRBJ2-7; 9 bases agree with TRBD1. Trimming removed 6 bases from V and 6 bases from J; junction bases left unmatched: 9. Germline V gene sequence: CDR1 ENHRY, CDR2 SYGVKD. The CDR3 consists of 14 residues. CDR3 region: CAIRPRDREVEQYF. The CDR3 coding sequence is TGTGCCATCAGGCCCCGGGACAGGGAGGTCGAGCAGTACTTC.

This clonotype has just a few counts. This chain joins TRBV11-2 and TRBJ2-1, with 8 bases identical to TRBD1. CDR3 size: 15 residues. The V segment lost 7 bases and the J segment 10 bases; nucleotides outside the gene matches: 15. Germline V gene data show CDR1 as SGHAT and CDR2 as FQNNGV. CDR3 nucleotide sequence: TGTGCCAGCAACCGAGGGTCAGGGGGCCTGGGGGAGCAGTTCTTC. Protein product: CASNRGSGGLGEQFF.

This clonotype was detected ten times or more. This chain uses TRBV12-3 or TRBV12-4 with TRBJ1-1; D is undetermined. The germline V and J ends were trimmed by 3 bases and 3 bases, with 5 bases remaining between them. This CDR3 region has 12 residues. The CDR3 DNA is TGTGCCAGCAGTTTGTCCCACACTGAAGCTTTCTTT. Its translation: CASSLSHTEAFF.

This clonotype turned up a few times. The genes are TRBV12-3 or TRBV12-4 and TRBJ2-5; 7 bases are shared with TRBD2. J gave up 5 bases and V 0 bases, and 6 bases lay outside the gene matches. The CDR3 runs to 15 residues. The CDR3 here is CASSLAGLAEETQYF. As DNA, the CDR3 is TGTGCCAGCAGTTTAGCGGGGCTAGCGGAGGAGACCCAGTACTTC.

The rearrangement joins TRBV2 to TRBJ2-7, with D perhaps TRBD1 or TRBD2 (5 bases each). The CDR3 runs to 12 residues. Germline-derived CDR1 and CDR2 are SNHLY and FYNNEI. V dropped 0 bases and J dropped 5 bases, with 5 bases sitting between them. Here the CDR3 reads CASSEAGDEQYF. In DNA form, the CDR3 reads TGTGCCAGCAGTGAAGCGGGGGACGAGCAGTACTTC.

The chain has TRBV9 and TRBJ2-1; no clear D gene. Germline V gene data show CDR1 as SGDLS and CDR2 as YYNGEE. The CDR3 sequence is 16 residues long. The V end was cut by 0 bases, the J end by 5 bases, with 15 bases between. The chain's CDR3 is CASSVDQVRINNEQFF. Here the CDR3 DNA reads TGTGCCAGCAGCGTAGACCAGGTTCGGATAAACAATGAGCAGTTCTTC.

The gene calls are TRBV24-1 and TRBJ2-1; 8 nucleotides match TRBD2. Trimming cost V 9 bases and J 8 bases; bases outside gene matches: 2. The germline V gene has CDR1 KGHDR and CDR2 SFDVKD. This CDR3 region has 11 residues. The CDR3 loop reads CATRGGDEQFF. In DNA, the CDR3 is TGTGCCACCCGGGGGGGCGATGAGCAGTTCTTC.

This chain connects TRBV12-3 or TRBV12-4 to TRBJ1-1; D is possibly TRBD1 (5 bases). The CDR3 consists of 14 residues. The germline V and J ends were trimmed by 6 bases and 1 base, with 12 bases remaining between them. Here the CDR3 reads CASSTAGGNTEAFF. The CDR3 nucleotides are TGTGCCAGCAGCACCGCTGGGGGGAACACTGAAGCTTTCTTT.

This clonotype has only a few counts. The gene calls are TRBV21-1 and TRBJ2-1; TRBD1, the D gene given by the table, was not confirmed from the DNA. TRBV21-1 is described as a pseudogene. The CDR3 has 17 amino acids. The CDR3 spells CASSKVCPGGEDHEQFF. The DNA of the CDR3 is TGTGCCAGCAGCAAAGTCTGTCCCGGGGGCGAGGATCATGAGCAGTTCTTC.

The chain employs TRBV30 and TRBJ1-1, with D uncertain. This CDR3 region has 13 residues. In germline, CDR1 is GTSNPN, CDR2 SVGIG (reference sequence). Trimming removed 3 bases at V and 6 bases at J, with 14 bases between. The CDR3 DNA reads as TGTGCCTGGAGGCCTACCGCGGGAGCTGAAGCTTTCTTT. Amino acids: CAWRPTAGAEAFF.

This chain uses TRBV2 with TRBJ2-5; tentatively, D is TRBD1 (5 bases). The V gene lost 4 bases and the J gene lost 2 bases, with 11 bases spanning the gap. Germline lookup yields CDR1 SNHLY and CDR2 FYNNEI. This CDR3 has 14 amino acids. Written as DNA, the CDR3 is TGTGCCAGCAGTGTTCGACAGATACAAGAGACCCAGTACTTC. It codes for CASSVRQIQETQYF.

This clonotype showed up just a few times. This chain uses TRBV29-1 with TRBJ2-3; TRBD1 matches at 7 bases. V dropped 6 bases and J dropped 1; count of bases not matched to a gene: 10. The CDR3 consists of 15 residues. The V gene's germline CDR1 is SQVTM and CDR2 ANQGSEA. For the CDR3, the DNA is TGCAGCGTCGATCGTAGGACAGGAGGCACAGATACGCAGTATTTT. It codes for CSVDRRTGGTDTQYF.

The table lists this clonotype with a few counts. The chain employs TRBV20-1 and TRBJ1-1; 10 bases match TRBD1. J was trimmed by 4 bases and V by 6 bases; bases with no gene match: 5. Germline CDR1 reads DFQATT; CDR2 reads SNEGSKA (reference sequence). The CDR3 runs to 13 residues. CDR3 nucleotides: TGCAGTGCCCAGGGACAGGGGAGCACTGAAGCTTTCTTT. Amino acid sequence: CSAQGQGSTEAFF.

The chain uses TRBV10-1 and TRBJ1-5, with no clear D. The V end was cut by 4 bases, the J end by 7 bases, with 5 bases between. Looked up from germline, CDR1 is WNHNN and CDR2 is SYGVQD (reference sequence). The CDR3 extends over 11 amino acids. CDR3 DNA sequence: TGCGCCAGCAGTGGAAAACAGCCCCAGCATTTT. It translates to CASSGKQPQHF.

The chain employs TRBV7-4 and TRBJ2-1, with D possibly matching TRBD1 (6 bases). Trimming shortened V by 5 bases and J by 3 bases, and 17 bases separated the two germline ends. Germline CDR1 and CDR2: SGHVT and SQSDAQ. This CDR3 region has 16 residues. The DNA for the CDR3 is TGTGCCAGCAGCCGGGACGGGACACACTTCTACAATGAGCAGTTCTTC. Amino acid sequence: CASSRDGTHFYNEQFF.